Listed here is a single TCR beta chain. Its antigen is currently unknown. Deletions cut 10 bases from V and 7 bases from J, with 17 bases between. In germline, CDR1 is LNHDA, CDR2 SQIVND (reference sequence). The CDR3 loop spans 13 amino acids. One entry per CDR3 protein results from TCRdb running MiXCR on the 5' RACE reads. The sample gives approximately 300,000 distinct CDR3 sequences, about 10% of which show up once; about 3.3% is in the top ten. These data are taken from a study of T cells after yellow fever vaccination. Study conclusions and caveats: A minor fraction of clonotypes spanned both CD4 and CD8 compartments. The study re-detected most primary-vaccination clones after the booster (around 96% CD4, 88% CD8).

The clonotype originates from a man aged 18-30 years who received the YFV17D yellow fever vaccine. The source was CD4+ T cells sorted from PBMCs, collected 45 days after the yellow fever booster vaccination. V and J are TRBV19 and TRBJ1-5; unclear D gene. The CDR3 DNA reads TGTGCCACAGGCCCCGGGGTTAGACAGCCCCAGCATTTT. This codes for CATGPGVRQPQHF.